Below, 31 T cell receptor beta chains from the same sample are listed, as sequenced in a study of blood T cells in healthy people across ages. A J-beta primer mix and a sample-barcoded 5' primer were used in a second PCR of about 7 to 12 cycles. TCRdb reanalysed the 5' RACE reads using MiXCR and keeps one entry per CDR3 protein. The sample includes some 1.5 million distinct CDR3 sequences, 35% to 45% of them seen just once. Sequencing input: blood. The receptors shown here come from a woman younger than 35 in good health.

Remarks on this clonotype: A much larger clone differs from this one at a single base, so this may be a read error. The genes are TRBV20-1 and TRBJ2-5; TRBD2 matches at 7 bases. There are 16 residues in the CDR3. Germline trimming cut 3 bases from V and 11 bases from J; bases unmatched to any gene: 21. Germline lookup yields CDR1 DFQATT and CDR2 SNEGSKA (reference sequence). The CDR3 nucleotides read TGCAGTGCTAGGGGCTGGGGAGGGGTCCCTTACAATGAGCAGTACTTC. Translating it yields CSARGWGGVPYNEQYF.

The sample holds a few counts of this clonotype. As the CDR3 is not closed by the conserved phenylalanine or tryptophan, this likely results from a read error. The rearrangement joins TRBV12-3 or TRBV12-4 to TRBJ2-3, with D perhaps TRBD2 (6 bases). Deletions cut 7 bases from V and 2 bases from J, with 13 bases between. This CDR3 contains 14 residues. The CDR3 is CASNWRDFTDTQYV. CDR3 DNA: TGTGCCAGCAACTGGAGGGATTTCACAGATACGCAGTATGTT.

The CDR3 DNA sequence: TGTGCCAGCAGGTTTGACAGAGATAATCAGCCCCAGCATTTT. This encodes CASRFDRDNQPQHF. The chain recombines TRBV2 with TRBJ1-5, with D perhaps TRBD1 (5 bases). Between the trimmed V and J ends, which lost 6 bases and 4 bases, there was a span of 13 bases. From germline, CDR1 is SNHLY and CDR2 FYNNEI. The CDR3 has 14 residues. The full variable domain, with the rest looked up from reference TRBV2 and TRBJ1-5, is EPEVTQTPSHQVTQMGQEVILRCVPISNHLYFYWYRQILGQKVEFLVSFYNNEISEKSEIFDDQFSVERPDGSNFTLKIRSTKLEDSAMYFCASRFDRDNQPQHFGDGTRLSIL.

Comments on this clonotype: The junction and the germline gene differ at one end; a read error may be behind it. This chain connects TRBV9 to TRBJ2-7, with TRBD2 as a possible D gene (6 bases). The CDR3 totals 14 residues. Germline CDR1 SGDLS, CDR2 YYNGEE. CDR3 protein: CVSSTLSGSYEQYF. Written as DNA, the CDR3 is TGTGTCAGCAGCACACTTAGCGGCTCCTACGAGCAGTACTTC.

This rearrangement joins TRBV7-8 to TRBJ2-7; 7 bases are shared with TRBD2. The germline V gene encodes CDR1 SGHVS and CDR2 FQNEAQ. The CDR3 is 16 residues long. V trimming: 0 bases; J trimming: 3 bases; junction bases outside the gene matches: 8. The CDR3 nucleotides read TGTGCCAGCAGCTTAGCTTCTGGCGGGGGACTCTACGAGCAGTACTTC. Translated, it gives CASSLASGGGLYEQYF.

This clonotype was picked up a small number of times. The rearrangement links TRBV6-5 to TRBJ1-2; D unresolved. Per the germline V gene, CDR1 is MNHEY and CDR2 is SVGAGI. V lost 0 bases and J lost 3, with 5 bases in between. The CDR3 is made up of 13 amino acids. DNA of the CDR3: TGTGCCAGCAGTTACTCACTGCACTATGGCTACACCTTC. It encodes CASSYSLHYGYTF.

DNA for the CDR3: TGCGCCAGCAGCCAAGATAGCAGGGTGACCTACGAGCAGTACTTC. It yields the protein CASSQDSRVTYEQYF. The chain uses TRBV4-3 and TRBJ2-7; D possibly corresponds to TRBD1 (5 bases). The CDR3 sequence is 15 residues long. From germline, CDR1 is LGHNA and CDR2 YSLEER. V was shortened by 0 bases and J by 2 bases, with 11 bases between the two germline ends.

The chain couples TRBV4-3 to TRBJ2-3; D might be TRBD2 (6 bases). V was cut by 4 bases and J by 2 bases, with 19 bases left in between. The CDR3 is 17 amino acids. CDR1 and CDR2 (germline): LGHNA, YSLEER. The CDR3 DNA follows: TGCGCCAGCAGCCTGGCCATTGGGGGGTTATACACAGATACGCAGTATTTT. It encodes CASSLAIGGLYTDTQYF.

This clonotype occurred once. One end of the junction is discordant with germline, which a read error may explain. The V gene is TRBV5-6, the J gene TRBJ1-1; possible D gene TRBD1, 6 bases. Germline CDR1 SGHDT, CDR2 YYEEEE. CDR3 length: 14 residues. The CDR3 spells CASSSGPGGTGAFF. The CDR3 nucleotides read TGTGCCAGCAGCTCCGGACCGGGGGGCACTGGAGCTTTCTTT. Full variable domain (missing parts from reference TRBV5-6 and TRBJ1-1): DAGVTQSPTHLIKTRGQQVTLRCSPKSGHDTVSWYQQALGQGPQFIFQYYEEEERQRGNFPDRFSGHQFPNYSSELNVNALLLGDSALYLCASSSGPGGTGAFFGQGTRLTVV.

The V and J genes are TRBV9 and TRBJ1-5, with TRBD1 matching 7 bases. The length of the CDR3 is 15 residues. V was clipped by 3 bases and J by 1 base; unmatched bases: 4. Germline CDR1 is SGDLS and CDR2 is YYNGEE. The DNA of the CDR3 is TGTGCCAGCAGCGACGGGACAGCAAGCAATCAGCCCCAGCATTTT. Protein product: CASSDGTASNQPQHF.

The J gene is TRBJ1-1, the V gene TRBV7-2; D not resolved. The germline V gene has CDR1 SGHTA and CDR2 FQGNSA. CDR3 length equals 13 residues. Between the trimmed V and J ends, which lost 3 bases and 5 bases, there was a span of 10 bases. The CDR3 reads CASSLSSRTEAFF. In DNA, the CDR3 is TGTGCCAGCAGCTTGAGCAGTCGGACTGAAGCTTTCTTT.

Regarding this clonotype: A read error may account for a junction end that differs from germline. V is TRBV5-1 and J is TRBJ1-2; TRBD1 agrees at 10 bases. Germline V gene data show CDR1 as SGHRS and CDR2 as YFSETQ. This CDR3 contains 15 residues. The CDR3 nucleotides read TGCGCCAGCGGTTTGGAGGGACAGGGGAGCTATAGCTACACCTTC. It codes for CASGLEGQGSYSYTF. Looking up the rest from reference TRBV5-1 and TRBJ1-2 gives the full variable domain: KAGVTQTPRYLIKTRGQQVTLSCSPISGHRSVSWYQQTPGQGLQFLFEYFSETQRNKGNFPGRFSGRQFSNSRSEMNVSTLELGDSALYLCASGLEGQGSYSYTFGSGTRLTVV.

The CDR3 DNA reads TGCGCCAGCAGCTGGCTATTAGCGGGGGGCTACAATGAGCAGTACTTC. Protein product: CASSWLLAGGYNEQYF. J is TRBJ2-1 and V is TRBV5-1, with 10 bases fitting TRBD2. Near its end, the DNA agrees better with TRBJ2-7, so the J call may be wrong. Germline V CDR1 and CDR2: SGHRS, YFSETQ. The CDR3 extends over 16 amino acids.

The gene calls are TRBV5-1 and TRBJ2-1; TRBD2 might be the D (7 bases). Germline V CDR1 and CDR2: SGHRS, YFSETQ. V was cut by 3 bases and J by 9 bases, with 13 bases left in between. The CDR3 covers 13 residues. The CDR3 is CASSSWGGAEQFF. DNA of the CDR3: TGCGCCAGCAGCTCCTGGGGGGGCGCTGAGCAGTTCTTC.

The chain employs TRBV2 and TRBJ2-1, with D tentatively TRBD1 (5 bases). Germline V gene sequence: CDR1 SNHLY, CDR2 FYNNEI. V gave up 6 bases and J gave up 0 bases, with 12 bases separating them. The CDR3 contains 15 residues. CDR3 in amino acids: CASSPTESSYNEQFF. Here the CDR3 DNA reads TGTGCCAGCAGCCCGACAGAGAGCTCCTACAATGAGCAGTTCTTC.

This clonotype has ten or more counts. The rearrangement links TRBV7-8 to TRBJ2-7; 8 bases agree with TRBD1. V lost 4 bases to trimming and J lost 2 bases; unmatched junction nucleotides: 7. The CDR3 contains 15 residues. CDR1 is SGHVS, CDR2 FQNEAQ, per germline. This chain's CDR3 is CASSSRTGSTYEQYF. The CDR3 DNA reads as TGTGCCAGCAGCTCAAGGACAGGGTCTACCTACGAGCAGTACTTC. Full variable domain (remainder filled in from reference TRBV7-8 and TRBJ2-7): GAGVSQSPRYKVAKRGQDVALRCDPISGHVSLFWYQQALGQGPEFLTYFQNEAQLDKSGLPSDRFFAERPEGSVSTLKIQRTQQEDSAVYLCASSSRTGSTYEQYFGPGTRLTVT.

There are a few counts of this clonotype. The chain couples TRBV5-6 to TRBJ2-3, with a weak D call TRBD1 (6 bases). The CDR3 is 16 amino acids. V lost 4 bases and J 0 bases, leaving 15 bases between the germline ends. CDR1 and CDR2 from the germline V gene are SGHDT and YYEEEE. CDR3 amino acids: CASSQQGFTSTDTQYF. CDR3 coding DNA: TGTGCCAGCAGCCAGCAGGGGTTCACTAGCACAGATACGCAGTATTTT. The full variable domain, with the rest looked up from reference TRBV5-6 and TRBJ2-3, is DAGVTQSPTHLIKTRGQQVTLRCSPKSGHDTVSWYQQALGQGPQFIFQYYEEEERQRGNFPDRFSGHQFPNYSSELNVNALLLGDSALYLCASSQQGFTSTDTQYFGPGTRLTVL.

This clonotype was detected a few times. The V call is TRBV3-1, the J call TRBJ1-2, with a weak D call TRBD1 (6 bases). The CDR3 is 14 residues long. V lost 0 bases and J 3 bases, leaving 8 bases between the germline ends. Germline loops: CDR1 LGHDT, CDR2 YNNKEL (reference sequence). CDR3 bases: TGTGCCAGCAGCCAAGAGGGGGGCGACTATGGCTACACCTTC. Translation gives CASSQEGGDYGYTF.

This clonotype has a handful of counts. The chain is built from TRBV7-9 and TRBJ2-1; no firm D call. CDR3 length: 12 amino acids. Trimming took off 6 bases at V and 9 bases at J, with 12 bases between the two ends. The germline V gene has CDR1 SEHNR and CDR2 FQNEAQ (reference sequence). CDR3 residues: CASSPRDVEQFF. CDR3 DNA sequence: TGTGCCAGCAGTCCTAGGGATGTTGAGCAGTTCTTC.

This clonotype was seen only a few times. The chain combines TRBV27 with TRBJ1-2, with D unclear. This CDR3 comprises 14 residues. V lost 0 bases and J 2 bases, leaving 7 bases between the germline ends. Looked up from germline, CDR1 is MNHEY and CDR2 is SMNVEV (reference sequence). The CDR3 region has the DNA TGTGCCAGCAGTTTATCGATAGGGAACTATGGCTACACCTTC. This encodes CASSLSIGNYGYTF.

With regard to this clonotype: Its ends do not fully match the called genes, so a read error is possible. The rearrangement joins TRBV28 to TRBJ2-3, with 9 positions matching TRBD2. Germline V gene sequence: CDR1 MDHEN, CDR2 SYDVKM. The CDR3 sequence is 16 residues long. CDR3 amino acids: CAGSPQWSGRSDTQYF. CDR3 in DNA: TGTGCCGGCAGTCCCCAGTGGAGCGGGAGGTCGGATACGCAGTATTTT. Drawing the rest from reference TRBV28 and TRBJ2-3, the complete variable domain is DVKVTQSSRYLVKRTGEKVFLECVQDMDHENMFWYRQDPGLGLRLIYFSYDVKMKEKGDIPEGYSVSREKKERFSLILESASTNQTSMYLCAGSPQWSGRSDTQYFGPGTRLTVL.

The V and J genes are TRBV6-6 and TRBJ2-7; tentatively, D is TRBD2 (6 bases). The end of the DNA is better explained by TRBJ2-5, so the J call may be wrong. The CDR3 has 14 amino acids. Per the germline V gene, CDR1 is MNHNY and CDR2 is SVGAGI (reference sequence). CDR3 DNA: TGTGCCAGCAGTTTAAACAGCCTGGGAGGGACCCAGTACTTC. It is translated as CASSLNSLGGTQYF.

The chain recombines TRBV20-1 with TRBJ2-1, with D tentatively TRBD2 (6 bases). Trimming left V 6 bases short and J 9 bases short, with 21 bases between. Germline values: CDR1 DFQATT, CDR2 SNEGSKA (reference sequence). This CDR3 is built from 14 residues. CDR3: CSAVLGLGVVEQFF. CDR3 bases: TGCAGTGCAGTTCTGGGACTGGGCGTCGTTGAGCAGTTCTTC.

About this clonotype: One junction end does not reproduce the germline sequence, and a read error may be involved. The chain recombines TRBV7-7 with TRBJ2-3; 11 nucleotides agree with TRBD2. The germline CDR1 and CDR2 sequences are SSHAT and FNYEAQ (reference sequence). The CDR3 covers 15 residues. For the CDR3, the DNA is TGTGCTAGCAGCCTCGGGACTAGCGGTCTTTATACGCAGTATTTT. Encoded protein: CASSLGTSGLYTQYF.

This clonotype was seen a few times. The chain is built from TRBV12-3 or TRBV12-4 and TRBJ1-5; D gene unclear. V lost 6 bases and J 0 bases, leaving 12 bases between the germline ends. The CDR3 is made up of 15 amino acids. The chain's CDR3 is CASRGMGYSNQPQHF. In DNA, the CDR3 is TGTGCCAGCAGGGGGATGGGTTATAGCAATCAGCCCCAGCATTTT.

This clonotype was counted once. For the CDR3, the DNA is TGTGCCAGCAGGCGGGACTCAGGCTCCTACAATGAGCAGTACTTC. Amino acids: CASRRDSGSYNEQYF. The chain combines TRBV12-3 or TRBV12-4 with TRBJ2-1; possibly TRBD2 for D (6 bases). The better agreement between TRBJ2-7 and the DNA end casts doubt on the J call. CDR3 length: 15 amino acids.

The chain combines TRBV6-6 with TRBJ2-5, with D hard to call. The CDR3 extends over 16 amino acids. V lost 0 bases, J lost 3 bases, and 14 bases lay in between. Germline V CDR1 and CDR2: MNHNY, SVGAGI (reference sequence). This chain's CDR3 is CASSYSGRIAEETQYF. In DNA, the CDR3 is TGTGCCAGCAGTTACTCCGGCAGGATTGCGGAAGAGACCCAGTACTTC.

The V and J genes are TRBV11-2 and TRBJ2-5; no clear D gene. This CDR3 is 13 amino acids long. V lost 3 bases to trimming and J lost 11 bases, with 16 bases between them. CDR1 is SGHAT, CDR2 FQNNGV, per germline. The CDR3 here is CASSFQSYNEQYF. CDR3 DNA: TGTGCCAGCAGCTTTCAGTCGTACAATGAGCAGTACTTC.

The CDR3 sequence: CASSYTSPAGKFF. The DNA for the CDR3 is TGTGCCAGCAGTTACACTAGCCCCGCCGGCAAGTTCTTC. The chain combines TRBV6-2 or TRBV6-3 with TRBJ2-1; the D gene is possibly TRBD2 (6 bases). Between the trimmed V and J ends, which lost 2 bases and 14 bases, there was a span of 16 bases. CDR1 is MNHEY, CDR2 SVGEGT, per germline. The CDR3 has 13 amino acids.

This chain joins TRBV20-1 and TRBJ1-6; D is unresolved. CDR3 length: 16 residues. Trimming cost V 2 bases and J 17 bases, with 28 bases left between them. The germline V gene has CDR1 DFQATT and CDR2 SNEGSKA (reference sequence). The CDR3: CSARNSPIANSPQIHF. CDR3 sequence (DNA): TGCAGTGCTAGAAACAGCCCGATCGCTAATTCACCTCAAATCCACTTT.

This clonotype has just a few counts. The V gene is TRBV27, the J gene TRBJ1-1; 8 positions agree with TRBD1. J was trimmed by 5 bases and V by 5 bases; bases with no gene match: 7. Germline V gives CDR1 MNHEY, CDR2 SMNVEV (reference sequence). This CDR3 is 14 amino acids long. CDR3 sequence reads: CASSDGQGGTEAFF. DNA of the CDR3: TGTGCCAGCAGTGACGGACAGGGTGGTACTGAAGCTTTCTTT.